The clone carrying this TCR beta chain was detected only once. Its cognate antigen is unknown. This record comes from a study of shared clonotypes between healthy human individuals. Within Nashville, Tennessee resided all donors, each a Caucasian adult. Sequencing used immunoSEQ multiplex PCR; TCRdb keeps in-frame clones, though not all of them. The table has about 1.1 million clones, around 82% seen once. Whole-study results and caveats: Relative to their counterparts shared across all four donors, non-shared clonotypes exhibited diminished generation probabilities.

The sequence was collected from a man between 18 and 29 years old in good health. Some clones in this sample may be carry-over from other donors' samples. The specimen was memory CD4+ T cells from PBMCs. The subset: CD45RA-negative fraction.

The CDR3 sequence: CSVSPDSSAPTEAFF. As DNA, the CDR3 is TGCAGCGTTAGTCCCGACAGCTCTGCCCCCACTGAAGCTTTCTTT. The rearrangement uses TRBV29-1 and TRBJ1-1; possibly TRBD1 for D (5 bases). The CDR3 has 15 amino acids. The germline V gene has CDR1 SQVTM and CDR2 ANQGSEA. V was trimmed by 5 bases and J by 4 bases, leaving 20 bases between them.